This T cell receptor (beta chain) was sequenced in a study of siplizumab effects on memory and regulatory T cells (dated by TCRdb to about 2019). Background for the entire study: The study examined how the anti-CD2 antibody siplizumab affects alloreactive T-cell subsets in allogeneic mixed lymphocyte reactions built from human PBMCs. General findings and caveats noted by the study authors: Roughly 80-95% of proliferating CD4+ or CD8+ clones could not be assigned a naive or memory phenotype. The suppressive function of proliferating Tregs from siplizumab cultures was not functionally confirmed. Among mappable alloreactive CD4+ clones, the Treg-derived fraction averaged 68.8% with siplizumab versus 25% to 30% in control reactions. Unstimulated naive T cells appeared to be more diverse than memory T cells, and naive cells seemed to make a substantial contribution to the alloresponse. The cumulative frequency of alloreactive sequences that could be traced back to unstimulated CD4+ memory T cells was significantly reduced by siplizumab. Sequences below about 10^-5 frequency were poorly captured, so only a minor fraction of alloreactive clones could be mapped to unstimulated subsets.

On this clone itself: What this receptor recognizes is not known. No base quality information exists; no much larger clone differs at one position.

V loses 4 bases of germline sequence and J loses 3 bases, and the interval between the two ends is 9 bases. The germline V gene (reference sequence) supplies CDR1 GTSNPN and CDR2 SVGIG. There are 12 amino acids in the CDR3, from cysteine to phenylalanine inclusive. Only CDR3 DNA is held: 36 bases, read in frame from base 1. Sorted unstimulated T cells and proliferating T cells recovered from mixed lymphocyte reactions were subjected to TCRbeta CDR3 sequencing. Fresh whole blood from ten HLA-typed healthy donors was used as the source from which PBMCs were isolated. To map where alloreactive clones came from, unstimulated CD4+ non-regulatory T cells were FACS-sorted. The library was obtained by the immunoSEQ multiplex PCR assay. Some 1.1 x 10^5 TCR templates per sample were assayed by the deep sequencing platform. Genomic DNA extracted from sorted T cells was the material used for TCRbeta CDR3 sequencing. The authors' pipeline ran thus. The R programming language was used for clonal analysis of the TCRbeta CDR3 data. Comparing unstimulated samples against CFSE-low samples taken after the reaction was how alloreactive CD4+ and CD8+ clones were defined. Regulatory or non-regulatory origin of alloreactive CD4+ clones was assigned by matching sequences to the sorted unstimulated Treg and non-Treg repertoires. TCRdb stores this immuneACCESS table with in-frame sequences only. Part of the clones is absent; in the studies checked, under half of the shortfall reflects unresolved V genes, and no reason is known for the rest. D and trimming were read from the DNA, whereas the V and J calls and clone size are those reported in that table. Counted in this sample were about 100,000 clones; approximately 94% of them appeared once. Of the sample, 1% to 1.5% falls within the top ten clones.

Here the chain combines TRBV30 and TRBJ1-2, with no reliable assignment of the D segment. The TCR comes from a human donor in good health. The source material was non-Treg CD4+ T cells sorted from blood. What this sample's cell subset or site label stands for: FACS-sorted unstimulated CD4+ non-regulatory T cells. The nucleotide sequence reads as follows: TGTGCCTGGACAAGCGGATACTATGGCTACACCTTC. This encodes CAWTSGYYGYTF. The CDR3, completed at both ends by the reference TRBV30 and TRBJ1-2 genes, gives the full variable domain SQTIHQWPATLVQPVGSPLSLECTVEGTSNPNLYWYRQAAGRGLQLLFYSVGIGQISSEVPQNLSASRPQDRQFILSSKKLLLSDSGFYLCAWTSGYYGYTFGSGTRLTVV.